This is a list of T cell receptor beta chains from one sample in a study of shared clonotypes between healthy human individuals. Assay: immunoSEQ multiplex PCR; the TCRdb copy retains only in-frame clones and omits some. The table has about 2.5 million clones, roughly 90% seen once. The source material was naive CD4+ T cells from PBMCs. The receptors were sampled from a man between 18 and 29 years old in good health. Some clones in this sample may be carry-over from other donors' samples. Each CDR3 is given with its conserved first and last residue. The order of the fields is V gene, clone size, D gene, J gene, CDR3 length, CDR3 protein, CDR3 DNA. The D gene is left open where the match is weak. A row's size may be missing; if present it is once, few, many or a size class.

TRBV30	NA	NA	TRBJ2-5	12	CAWSVGGETQYF	TGTGCCTGGAGTGTGGGCGGAGAGACCCAGTACTTC
TRBV11-2	NA	NA	TRBJ2-7	14	CASSRHGERVEQYF	TGTGCCAGCAGCCGCCACGGGGAACGGGTCGAGCAGTACTTC
TRBV18	few	NA	TRBJ2-2	16	CASSPTWGANTGELFF	TGTGCCAGCTCACCAACATGGGGAGCGAACACCGGGGAGCTGTTTTTT
TRBV19	NA	TRBD2	TRBJ2-4	23	CASSIGRSRLAGGAELAKNIQYF	TGTGCCAGTAGTATAGGTCGATCACGACTAGCGGGAGGGGCGGAACTAGCCAAAAACATTCAGTACTTC
TRBV9	once	TRBD1	TRBJ1-5	15	CASSTGQGNGWPQHF	TGTGCCAGCAGCACGGGACAGGGTAACGGTTGGCCCCAGCATTTT
TRBV7-8	NA	NA	TRBJ2-5	14	CASSLSSGLKTQYF	TGTGCCAGCAGCTTATCCTCGGGATTGAAGACCCAGTACTTC
TRBV5-1	NA	NA	TRBJ1-1	16	CASSTEYRDAGTEAFF	TGCGCCAGCAGCACAGAATACAGGGACGCGGGCACTGAAGCTTTCTTT
TRBV18	NA	NA	TRBJ2-7	12	CASSDQAYEQYF	TGTGCCAGCTCGGACCAAGCCTACGAGCAGTACTTC
TRBV2	NA	TRBD1	TRBJ2-7	15	CASSGLDRGLWEQYF	TGTGCCAGCAGTGGTTTGGACAGGGGGCTCTGGGAGCAGTACTTC
TRBV28	NA	TRBD1	TRBJ1-3	17	CASSLLNRGLDGNTIYF	TGTGCCAGCAGTTTACTTAACAGGGGGCTAGATGGAAACACCATATATTTT
TRBV11-2	NA	TRBD2	TRBJ2-1	16	CASSLAGGPRYNEQFF	TGTGCCAGCAGCTTAGCGGGAGGGCCGAGATACAATGAGCAGTTCTTC
TRBV25-1	NA	TRBD1	TRBJ1-2	15	CASSDPGGGAGGYTF	TGTGCCAGCAGTGACCCAGGGGGAGGGGCGGGCGGCTACACCTTC
TRBV5-1	NA	NA	TRBJ2-1	15	CASSPEPNTLVEQFF	TGCGCCAGCAGCCCCGAACCAAATACCCTCGTGGAGCAGTTCTTC
TRBV28	NA	NA	TRBJ2-2	13	CASSLLGPGELFF	TGTGCCAGCAGTTTATTAGGGCCCGGGGAGCTGTTTTTT
TRBV10-3	NA	NA	TRBJ2-3	14	CAIRDQKGADTQYF	TGTGCCATCAGGGACCAGAAGGGTGCAGATACGCAGTATTTT
TRBV18	NA	TRBD2	TRBJ2-1	16	CASSLSAGGTYNEQFF	TGTGCCAGCTCACTTAGTGCGGGGGGCACCTACAATGAGCAGTTCTTC
TRBV9	NA	NA	TRBJ2-1	15	CASSAPGTPLGEQFF	TGTGCCAGCAGCGCGCCCGGGACCCCCCTCGGGGAGCAGTTCTTC
TRBV28	NA	NA	TRBJ2-7	13	CASSLRDLREQYF	TGTGCCAGCAGTTTAAGGGACCTAAGGGAGCAGTACTTC
TRBV5-1	NA	NA	TRBJ2-3	14	CASSLGRTADTQYF	TGCGCCAGCAGCTTGGGGAGGACAGCAGATACGCAGTATTTT
TRBV5-1	NA	TRBD1	TRBJ1-2	15	CASSPGDSANYGYTF	TGCGCCAGCAGCCCCGGGGACAGCGCTAACTATGGCTACACCTTC
TRBV4-1	NA	TRBD1	TRBJ1-1	15	CASRSQGAPDTEAFF	TGCGCCAGCAGGTCCCAGGGGGCGCCCGACACTGAAGCTTTCTTT
TRBV9	NA	NA	TRBJ2-3	16	CASSVVGETSTDTQYF	TGTGCCAGCAGCGTAGTCGGAGAAACTAGCACAGATACGCAGTATTTT
TRBV6-6	NA	TRBD2	TRBJ2-7	15	CASSYGAGGNYEQYF	TGTGCCAGCAGTTACGGGGCGGGAGGTAATTACGAGCAGTACTTC
TRBV5-1	NA	NA	TRBJ2-3	14	CASRIDRSTDTQYF	TGCGCCAGCAGGATCGACCGGAGCACAGATACGCAGTATTTT
TRBV18	NA	NA	TRBJ1-2	16	CASSPQDGQWVYGYTF	TGTGCCAGCTCACCCCAAGACGGACAGTGGGTATATGGCTACACCTTC
TRBV7-2	NA	NA	TRBJ2-7	12	CASTMGRYEQYF	TGTGCCAGCACCATGGGTCGGTACGAGCAGTACTTC
TRBV15	NA	NA	TRBJ2-5	14	CATSRLTWGETQYF	TGTGCCACCAGCAGACTCACTTGGGGGGAGACCCAGTACTTC
TRBV7-3	NA	NA	TRBJ1-1	15	CASSFSGPMNTEAFF	TGTGCCAGCAGCTTCTCGGGACCGATGAACACTGAAGCTTTCTTT
TRBV7-9	once	NA	TRBJ1-5	16	CASSSSGLGSNQPQHF	TGTGCCAGCAGCTCGTCGGGGCTGGGAAGCAATCAGCCCCAGCATTTT
TRBV5-4	NA	TRBD1	TRBJ2-6	18	CASSPVGQGASGANVLTF	TGTGCCAGCAGCCCGGTGGGGCAGGGGGCGTCTGGGGCCAACGTCCTGACTTTC
TRBV2	NA	NA	TRBJ1-1	14	CASSSEGSVQGAFF	TGTGCCAGCAGTTCCGAGGGGTCCGTCCAGGGGGCTTTCTTT
TRBV7-9	once	TRBD1	TRBJ1-2	16	CASSLATGGSLYGYTF	TGTGCCAGCAGCTTAGCGACAGGGGGATCCCTCTATGGCTACACCTTC
TRBV5-1	NA	TRBD2	TRBJ2-3	14	CASGSGSTIDTQYF	TGCGCCAGCGGTAGCGGGAGTACGATAGATACGCAGTATTTT
TRBV6-1	NA	NA	TRBJ1-5	16	CASSEAWGNSNQPQHF	TGTGCCAGCAGTGAAGCATGGGGAAATAGCAATCAGCCCCAGCATTTT
TRBV28	NA	TRBD2	TRBJ2-1	15	CASSPLAAAYNEQFF	TGTGCCAGCAGCCCACTAGCGGCAGCATACAATGAGCAGTTCTTC
TRBV4-2	NA	NA	TRBJ2-1	13	CASSRDSGNEQFF	TGTGCCAGCAGCCGGGACTCGGGCAATGAGCAGTTCTTC
TRBV5-4	NA	NA	TRBJ2-7	16	CASSLKTGTLSYEQYF	TGTGCCAGCAGCTTAAAGACCGGGACACTCTCCTACGAGCAGTACTTC
TRBV2	few	NA	TRBJ1-1	11	CASSVRGEAFF	TGTGCCAGCAGTGTACGGGGGGAAGCTTTCTTT
TRBV15	NA	NA	TRBJ1-2	16	CATSSQRRDFNYGYTF	TGTGCCACCAGCAGCCAACGGAGAGATTTTAACTATGGCTACACCTTC
TRBV5-1	NA	NA	TRBJ2-3	12	CASSPSTDTQYF	TGCGCCAGCAGCCCCAGCACAGATACGCAGTATTTT
TRBV7-8	NA	NA	TRBJ2-1	15	CASSPGTTSYNEQFF	TGTGCCAGCAGCCCCGGGACGACCTCCTACAATGAGCAGTTCTTC
TRBV28	NA	NA	TRBJ1-2	13	CASTSSGSNGYTF	TGTGCCAGCACCTCATCGGGCAGTAATGGCTACACCTTC
TRBV7-3	NA	NA	TRBJ1-1	13	CASSLTAASQAFF	TGTGCCAGCAGCTTAACAGCGGCTTCACAAGCTTTCTTT
TRBV29-1	NA	NA	TRBJ1-2	15	CSVDGREVTNYGYTF	TGCAGCGTTGATGGCAGGGAGGTAACCAACTATGGCTACACCTTC
TRBV19	NA	NA	TRBJ1-1	13	CASRIRQNTEAFF	TGTGCCAGTAGAATCCGACAGAACACTGAAGCTTTCTTT
TRBV29-1	NA	NA	TRBJ2-2	13	CSGASVLTGELFF	TGCAGCGGAGCTAGCGTACTCACCGGGGAGCTGTTTTTT
TRBV9	NA	NA	TRBJ2-1	13	CASSEKQGYEQFF	TGTGCCAGCAGCGAGAAACAGGGCTATGAGCAGTTCTTC
TRBV4-1	NA	TRBD2	TRBJ2-1	17	CASSQYLAGVSYNEQFF	TGCGCCAGCAGCCAATATCTAGCGGGAGTTTCCTACAATGAGCAGTTCTTC
TRBV18	NA	TRBD1	TRBJ2-1	15	CASSAQGTPYNEQFF	TGTGCCAGCTCAGCACAGGGGACCCCCTACAATGAGCAGTTCTTC
TRBV11-2	NA	TRBD2	TRBJ2-3	19	CASIKGSLAGLRKRDTQYF	TGTGCCAGCATTAAGGGCAGTCTAGCGGGGCTAAGAAAGCGAGATACGCAGTATTTT
TRBV28	once	TRBD2	TRBJ2-7	17	CASSFDRLAGGTYEQYF	TGTGCCAGCAGTTTCGACAGGCTAGCGGGAGGCACCTACGAGCAGTACTTC
TRBV7-2	NA	NA	TRBJ1-2	13	CASSPQRDYGYTF	TGTGCCAGCAGCCCTCAGAGGGACTATGGCTACACCTTC
TRBV5-1	NA	NA	TRBJ2-1	13	CASSLEGVNEQFF	TGCGCCAGCAGCTTGGAGGGGGTCAATGAGCAGTTCTTC
TRBV29-1	NA	NA	TRBJ1-1	13	CSAKTDVNTEAFF	TGCAGCGCTAAGACAGATGTGAACACTGAAGCTTTCTTT
TRBV6-5	NA	NA	TRBJ1-2	12	CASSSGFDGYTF	TGTGCCAGCAGTTCGGGTTTTGATGGCTACACCTTC
TRBV7-2	NA	TRBD1	TRBJ1-4	17	CASSQDRGPSTNEKLFF	TGTGCCAGCAGCCAGGACAGGGGGCCTTCGACTAATGAAAAACTGTTTTTT
TRBV4-3	NA	NA	TRBJ1-6	21	CASSQDYFRQVPSSYNSPLHF	TGCGCCAGCAGCCAAGATTACTTTCGGCAGGTGCCGAGCTCCTATAATTCACCCCTCCACTTT
TRBV28	NA	NA	TRBJ1-2	11	CASSLGGGYTF	TGTGCCAGCAGTTTGGGGGGCGGCTACACCTTC